What follows is one TCR beta chain and its context. This record comes from a study of OX40 agonist ivuxolimab in advanced cancers. Only in-frame clones appear in the TCRdb table, and some are missing; sequencing was by immunoSEQ multiplex PCR. This sample carries around 64,000 clones, around 80% of them seen once, and the ten largest clones take approximately 1.2%. V gave up 2 bases and J gave up 4 bases, with 16 bases separating them. The CDR3 covers 16 residues. The germline V gene has CDR1 LGHNA and CDR2 YSLEER. The source is an adult with an advanced solid tumor such as melanoma, head and neck, liver or kidney cancer. Here the sequenced sample was CD4+ or CD8+ T cells sorted from blood, taken in a trial of the OX40 agonist ivuxolimab. The chain couples TRBV4-3 to TRBJ2-3, with a weak D call TRBD1 (5 bases). CDR3 in amino acids: CASSQRGHPTADTQYF. CDR3 coding DNA: TGCGCCAGCAGCCAAAGAGGACACCCGACCGCAGATACGCAGTATTTT.